This TCR beta chain originates from a study of response to subunit inactivated influenza vaccine. This clonotype was counted between two and nine times. TCRdb analysed the RT-PCR reads with MiXCR anew, one entry per CDR3 protein. The data hold about 530,000 distinct CDR3 sequences, with approximately 12% observed a single time. The input for sequencing was PBMCs from blood, taken on the day of vaccination. The clonotype was recovered from a man aged 50 to 59 who received an inactivated influenza vaccine.

The CDR3 is CASSQYRETQYF. The CDR3 DNA reads TGTGCCAGCAGCCAGTACAGGGAGACCCAGTACTTC. J is TRBJ2-5 and V is TRBV3-1; D might be TRBD1 (5 bases). V lost 3 bases and J lost 5, with 7 bases in between. This CDR3 contains 12 residues. CDR1 and CDR2 from the germline V gene are LGHDT and YNNKEL (reference sequence).